The 8 T cell receptor beta chains below come from one sample, sequenced in a study of beta chain features in type 1 diabetes (dated by TCRdb to 2017 to 2018). The research as a whole found: In all four CD4+ subsets, TCRB CDR3 length was moderately but significantly shorter in type 1 diabetes patients.

Which antigens these TCRs recognize remains unknown. Libraries were built with the immunoSEQ multiplex PCR assay. The entire isolated RNA was reverse transcribed using the High Capacity cDNA Reverse Transcription Kit, and thus expressed TCRB transcripts were sequenced. Here the immuneACCESS table is served through TCRdb, limited to in-frame sequences with V and J called. Missing clones are a known gap in these copies; in checked studies unresolved V genes cover under half, and the rest lacks a known reason. The sample data list around 710,000 clones, and around an eighth of these were observed just once. The ten largest clones capture roughly 0.12% of the sample. The sequencing input was naive CD4+ T cells from blood. The sample's cell subset or site label, in plain terms: true naive CD4+ T cells. Source of these receptors: a man between 25 and 39 years old with type 1 diabetes.

This clone has just one count. The chain links TRBV7-3 to TRBJ2-1; perhaps TRBD2 as D (5 bases). Per the germline V gene, CDR1 is SGHTA and CDR2 is FQGTGA. V dropped 6 bases and J dropped 8 bases, with 14 bases sitting between them. The CDR3 loop spans 13 amino acids. The CDR3 reads CASSTTRNHEQFF. The CDR3 nucleotides read TGTGCCAGCAGTACCACTAGGAACCATGAGCAGTTCTTC. The entire variable domain, with the rest obtained from reference TRBV7-3 and TRBJ2-1, is as follows: GAGVSQTPSNKVTEKGKYVELRCDPISGHTALYWYRQSLGQGPEFLIYFQGTGAADDSGLPNDRFFAVRPEGSVSTLKIQRTERGDSAVYLCASSTTRNHEQFFGPGTRLTVL.

This clone was counted between two and nine times. The V and J genes are TRBV4-3 and TRBJ2-1; possibly TRBD1 for D (7 bases). V shed 0 bases and J shed 1 base, with 13 bases lying between them. The CDR3 is made up of 17 amino acids. The germline CDR1 and CDR2 sequences are LGHNA and YSLEER. CDR3 sequence (DNA): TGCGCCAGCAGCCAAGATCAGGGGGGCTATTCCTACAATGAGCAGTTCTTC. Its protein is CASSQDQGGYSYNEQFF.

V gene TRBV30 combines with J gene TRBJ2-1; 11 nucleotides match TRBD2. V lost 3 bases, J lost 9 bases, and 4 bases stayed unmatched. Germline-derived CDR1 and CDR2 are GTSNPN and SVGIG (reference sequence). There are 13 residues in the CDR3. DNA of the CDR3: TGTGCCTGGAGGCTAGCGGGGGGTTTTGAGCAGTTCTTC. Translated, it gives CAWRLAGGFEQFF. The variable domain in full, with the rest retrieved from reference TRBV30 and TRBJ2-1, is SQTIHQWPATLVQPVGSPLSLECTVEGTSNPNLYWYRQAAGRGLQLLFYSVGIGQISSEVPQNLSASRPQDRQFILSSKKLLLSDSGFYLCAWRLAGGFEQFFGPGTRLTVL.

As for this clone: Other DNA sequences of this sample code for an identical CDR3. The CDR3 sequence is CASSLAGDPYEQYF. The DNA for the CDR3 is TGCGCCAGCAGCTTGGCAGGGGACCCCTACGAGCAGTACTTC. The V call is TRBV5-1, the J call TRBJ2-7, with a possible D match to TRBD1 (6 bases). Germline CDR1 and CDR2: SGHRS and YFSETQ. Between the trimmed V and J ends, which lost 0 bases and 2 bases, there was a span of 9 bases. This CDR3 is built from 14 residues.

The genes are TRBV30 and TRBJ1-5; D perhaps matches TRBD1 (5 bases). The CDR3 runs to 16 residues. The ends were cut back, 0 bases at V and 2 bases at J, with 14 bases in the middle. Per the germline V gene, CDR1 is GTSNPN and CDR2 is SVGIG (reference sequence). The CDR3 here is CAWSVGAAGGNQPQHF. CDR3 DNA: TGTGCCTGGAGTGTAGGGGCCGCGGGTGGCAATCAGCCCCAGCATTTT. The entire variable domain, with the rest obtained from reference TRBV30 and TRBJ1-5, is as follows: SQTIHQWPATLVQPVGSPLSLECTVEGTSNPNLYWYRQAAGRGLQLLFYSVGIGQISSEVPQNLSASRPQDRQFILSSKKLLLSDSGFYLCAWSVGAAGGNQPQHFGDGTRLSIL.

This clone was counted between two and nine times. Other DNA sequences in the same sample also yield this CDR3. This sequence joins TRBV7-2 and TRBJ2-5, with D unresolved. Germline V CDR1 and CDR2: SGHTA, FQGNSA. V was trimmed by 5 bases and J by 3 bases, leaving 10 bases between them. The CDR3 contains 13 residues. The CDR3 protein is CASSPYREETQYF. DNA of the CDR3: TGTGCCAGCAGCCCCTACAGAGAAGAGACCCAGTACTTC.

In this sample, this clone turned up a few times. The chain combines TRBV14 with TRBJ2-1; 13 nucleotides align to TRBD2. Per the germline V gene, CDR1 is SGHDN and CDR2 is FVKESK. V gave up 4 bases and J gave up 8 bases; unmatched junction bases: 5. The length of the CDR3 is 15 residues. The CDR3 DNA sequence: TGTGCCAGCAGCCCGACTAGCGGGGGGCACCATGAGCAGTTCTTC. This gives the protein CASSPTSGGHHEQFF.

In this sample, this clone turned up a few times. The chain joins TRBV27 to TRBJ1-1; 8 bases map to TRBD1. The CDR3 length is 16 residues. Germline V lookup: CDR1 MNHEY, CDR2 SMNVEV (reference sequence). The ends lost 2 bases at V and 2 bases at J; junction bases unmatched: 7. CDR3: CASSLVSGGTNTEAFF. As DNA, the CDR3 is TGTGCCAGCAGTTTAGTCTCAGGGGGCACTAACACTGAAGCTTTCTTT.